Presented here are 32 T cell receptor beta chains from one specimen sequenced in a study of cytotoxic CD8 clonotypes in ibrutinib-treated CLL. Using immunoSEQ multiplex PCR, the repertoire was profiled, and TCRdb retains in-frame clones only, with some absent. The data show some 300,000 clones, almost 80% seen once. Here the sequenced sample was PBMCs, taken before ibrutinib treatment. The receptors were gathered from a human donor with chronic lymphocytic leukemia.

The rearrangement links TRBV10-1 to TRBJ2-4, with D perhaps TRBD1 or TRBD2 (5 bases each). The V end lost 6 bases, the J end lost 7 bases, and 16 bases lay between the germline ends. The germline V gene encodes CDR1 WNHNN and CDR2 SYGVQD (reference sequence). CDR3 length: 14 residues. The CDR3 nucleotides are TGCGCCAGCAGACGACAGTACGAGGGGAACATTCAGTACTTC. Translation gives CASRRQYEGNIQYF.

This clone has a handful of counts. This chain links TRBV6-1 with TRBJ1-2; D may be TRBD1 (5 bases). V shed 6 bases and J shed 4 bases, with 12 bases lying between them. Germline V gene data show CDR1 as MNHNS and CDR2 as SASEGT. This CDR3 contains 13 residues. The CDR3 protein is CASSLDSFYGYTF. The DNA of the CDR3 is TGTGCCAGCAGCCTCGACAGTTTCTATGGCTACACCTTC.

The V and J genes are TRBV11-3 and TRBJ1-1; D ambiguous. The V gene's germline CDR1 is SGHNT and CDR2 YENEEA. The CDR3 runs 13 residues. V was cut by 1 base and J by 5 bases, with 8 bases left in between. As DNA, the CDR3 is TGTGCCAGCAGCTTAGTGACGGGGACTGAAGCTTTCTTT. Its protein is CASSLVTGTEAFF. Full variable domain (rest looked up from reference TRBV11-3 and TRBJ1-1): EAGVVQSPRYKIIEKKQPVAFWCNPISGHNTLYWYLQNLGQGPELLIRYENEEAVDDSQLPKDRFSAERLKGVDSTLKIQPAELGDSAVYLCASSLVTGTEAFFGQGTRLTVV.

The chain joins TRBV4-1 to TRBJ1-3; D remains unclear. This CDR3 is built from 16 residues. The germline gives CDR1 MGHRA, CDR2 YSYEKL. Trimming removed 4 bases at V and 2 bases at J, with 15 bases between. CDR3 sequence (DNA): TGCGCCAGCAGCCCTGAAGGCGGTGGGACTGGAAACACCATATATTTT. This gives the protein CASSPEGGGTGNTIYF.

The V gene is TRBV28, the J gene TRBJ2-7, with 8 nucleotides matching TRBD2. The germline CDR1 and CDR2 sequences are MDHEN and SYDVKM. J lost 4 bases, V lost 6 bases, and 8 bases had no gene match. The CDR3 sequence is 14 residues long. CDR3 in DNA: TGTGCCAGCAGGACCGGGACTAGAGAATACGAGCAGTACTTC. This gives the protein CASRTGTREYEQYF.

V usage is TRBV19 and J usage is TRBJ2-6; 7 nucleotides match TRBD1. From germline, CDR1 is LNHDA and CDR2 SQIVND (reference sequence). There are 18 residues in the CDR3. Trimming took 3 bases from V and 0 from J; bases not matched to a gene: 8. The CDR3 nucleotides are TGTGCCAGTAGTATCATAGGGGGCTGGGACTCTGGGGCCAACGTCCTGACTTTC. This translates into CASSIIGGWDSGANVLTF.

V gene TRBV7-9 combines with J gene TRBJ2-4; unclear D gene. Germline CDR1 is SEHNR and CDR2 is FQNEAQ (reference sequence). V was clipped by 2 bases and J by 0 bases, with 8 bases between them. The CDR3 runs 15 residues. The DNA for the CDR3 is TGTGCCAGCAGCTTACGTTCTCTAGCCAAAAACATTCAGTACTTC. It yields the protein CASSLRSLAKNIQYF.

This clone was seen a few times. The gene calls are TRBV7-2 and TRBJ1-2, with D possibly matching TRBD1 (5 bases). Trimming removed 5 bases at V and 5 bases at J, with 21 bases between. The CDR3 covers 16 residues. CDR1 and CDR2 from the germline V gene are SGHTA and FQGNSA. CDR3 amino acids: CASSPNGRAEKYGYTF. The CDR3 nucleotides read TGTGCCAGCAGCCCCAACGGCAGGGCAGAGAAGTATGGCTACACCTTC.

CDR3 in amino acids: CASSLATGNEQYF. The CDR3 region has the DNA TGCGCCAGCAGCTTGGCCACGGGGAACGAGCAGTACTTC. The chain links TRBV5-1 to TRBJ2-7; possibly TRBD2 for D (5 bases). Trimming took 0 bases from V and 5 from J, leaving 9 bases between them. CDR3 length: 13 amino acids. The germline gives CDR1 SGHRS, CDR2 YFSETQ.

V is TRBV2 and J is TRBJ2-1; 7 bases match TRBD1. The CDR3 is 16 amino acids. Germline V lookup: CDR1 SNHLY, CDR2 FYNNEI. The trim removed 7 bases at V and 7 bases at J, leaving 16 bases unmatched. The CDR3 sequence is CASKGFRGFGNNEQFF. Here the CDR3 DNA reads TGTGCCAGCAAAGGATTCAGGGGGTTCGGTAATAATGAGCAGTTCTTC.

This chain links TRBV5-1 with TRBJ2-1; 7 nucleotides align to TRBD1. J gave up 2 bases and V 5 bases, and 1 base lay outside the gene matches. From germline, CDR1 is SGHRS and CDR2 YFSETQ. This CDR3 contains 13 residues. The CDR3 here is CASRTGTYNEQFF. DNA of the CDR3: TGCGCCAGCAGGACAGGGACCTACAATGAGCAGTTCTTC. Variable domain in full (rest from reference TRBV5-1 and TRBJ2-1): KAGVTQTPRYLIKTRGQQVTLSCSPISGHRSVSWYQQTPGQGLQFLFEYFSETQRNKGNFPGRFSGRQFSNSRSEMNVSTLELGDSALYLCASRTGTYNEQFFGPGTRLTVL.

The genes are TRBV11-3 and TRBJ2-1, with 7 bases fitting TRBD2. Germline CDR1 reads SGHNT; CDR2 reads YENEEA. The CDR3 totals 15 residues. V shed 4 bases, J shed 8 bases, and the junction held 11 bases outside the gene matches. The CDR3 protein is CASSSVQLARDEQFF. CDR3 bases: TGTGCCAGCAGCTCCGTTCAACTAGCGAGGGATGAGCAGTTCTTC.

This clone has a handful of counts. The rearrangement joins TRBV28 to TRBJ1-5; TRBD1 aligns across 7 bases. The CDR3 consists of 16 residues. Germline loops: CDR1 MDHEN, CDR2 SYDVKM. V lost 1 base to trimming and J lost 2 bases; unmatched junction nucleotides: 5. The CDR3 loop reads CASSLFHRGRNQPQHF. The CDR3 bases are TGTGCCAGCAGTTTATTCCACAGGGGCCGCAATCAGCCCCAGCATTTT.

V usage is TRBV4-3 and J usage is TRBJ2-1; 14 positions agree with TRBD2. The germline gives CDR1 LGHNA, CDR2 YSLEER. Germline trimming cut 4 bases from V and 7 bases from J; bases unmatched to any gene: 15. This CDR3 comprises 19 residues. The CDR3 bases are TGCGCCAGCAGCCGAGGACCGGGACTAGCGGGAGAGAGATGGAATGAGCAGTTCTTC. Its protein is CASSRGPGLAGERWNEQFF.

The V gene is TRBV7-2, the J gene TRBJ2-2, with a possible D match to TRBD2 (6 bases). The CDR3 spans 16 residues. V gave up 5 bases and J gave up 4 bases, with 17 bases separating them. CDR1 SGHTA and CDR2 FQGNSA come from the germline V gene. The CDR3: CASSVPTSFSTGELFF. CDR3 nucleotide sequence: TGTGCCAGCAGCGTACCGACTAGTTTTAGCACCGGGGAGCTGTTTTTT.

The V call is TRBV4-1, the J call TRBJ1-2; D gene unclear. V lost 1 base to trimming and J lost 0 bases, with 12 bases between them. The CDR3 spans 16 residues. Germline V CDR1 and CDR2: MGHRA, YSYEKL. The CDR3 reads CASSQVPVRANYGYTF. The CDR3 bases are TGCGCCAGCAGCCAAGTTCCGGTGAGGGCTAACTATGGCTACACCTTC.

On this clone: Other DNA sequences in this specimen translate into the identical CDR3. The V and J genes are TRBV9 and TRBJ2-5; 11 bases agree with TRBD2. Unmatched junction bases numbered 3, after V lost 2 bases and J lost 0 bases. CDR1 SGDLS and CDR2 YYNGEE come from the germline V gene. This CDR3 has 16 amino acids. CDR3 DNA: TGTGCCAGCAGCGTGGGACTAGCGGAGAACCAAGAGACCCAGTACTTC. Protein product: CASSVGLAENQETQYF.

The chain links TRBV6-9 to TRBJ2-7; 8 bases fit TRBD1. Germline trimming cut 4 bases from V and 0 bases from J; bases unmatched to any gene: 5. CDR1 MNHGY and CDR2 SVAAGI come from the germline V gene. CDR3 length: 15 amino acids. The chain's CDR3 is CASSSIDRGSYEQYF. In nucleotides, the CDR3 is TGTGCCAGCAGTTCCATCGACAGGGGCTCCTACGAGCAGTACTTC.

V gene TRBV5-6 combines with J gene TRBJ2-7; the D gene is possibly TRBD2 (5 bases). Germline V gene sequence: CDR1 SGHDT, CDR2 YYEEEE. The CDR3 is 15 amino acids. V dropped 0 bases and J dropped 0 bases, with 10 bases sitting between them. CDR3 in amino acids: CASSLGGSVSYEQYF. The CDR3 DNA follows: TGTGCCAGCAGCTTGGGTGGGAGTGTCTCCTACGAGCAGTACTTC.

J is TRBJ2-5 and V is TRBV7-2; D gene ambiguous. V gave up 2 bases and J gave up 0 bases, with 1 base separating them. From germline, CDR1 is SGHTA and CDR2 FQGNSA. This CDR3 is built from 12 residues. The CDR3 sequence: CASSLYQETQYF. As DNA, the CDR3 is TGTGCCAGCAGCTTATACCAAGAGACCCAGTACTTC.

The CDR3 nucleotides read TGTGCCAGCAGTTTAGAGCGGGAGGGCCGCAATGAGCAGTTCTTC. This sequence encodes CASSLEREGRNEQFF. This chain links TRBV27 with TRBJ2-1; TRBD2 matches 10 bases. V lost 2 bases and J lost 6; bases outside the gene matches: 4. CDR1 and CDR2 (germline): MNHEY, SMNVEV (reference sequence). CDR3 length: 15 residues.

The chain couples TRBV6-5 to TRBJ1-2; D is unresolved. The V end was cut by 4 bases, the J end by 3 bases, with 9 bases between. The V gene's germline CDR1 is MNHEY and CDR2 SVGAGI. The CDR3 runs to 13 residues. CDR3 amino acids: CASSFPGYYGYTF. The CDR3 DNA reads TGTGCCAGCAGTTTCCCGGGATACTATGGCTACACCTTC.

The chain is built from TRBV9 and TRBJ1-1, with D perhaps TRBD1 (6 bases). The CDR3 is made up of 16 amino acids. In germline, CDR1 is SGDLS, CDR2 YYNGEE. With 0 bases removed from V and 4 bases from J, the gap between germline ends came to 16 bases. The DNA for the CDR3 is TGTGCCAGCAGCGTAGGGCCCGGGGGCGGAACCACTGAAGCTTTCTTT. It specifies CASSVGPGGGTTEAFF.

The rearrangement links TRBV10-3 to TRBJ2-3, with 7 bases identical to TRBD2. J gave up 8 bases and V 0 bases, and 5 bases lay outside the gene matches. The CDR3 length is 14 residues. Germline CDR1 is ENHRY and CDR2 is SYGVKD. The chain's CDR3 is CAISESMPSGTQYF. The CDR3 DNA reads TGTGCCATCAGTGAGTCGATGCCTAGCGGTACGCAGTATTTT.

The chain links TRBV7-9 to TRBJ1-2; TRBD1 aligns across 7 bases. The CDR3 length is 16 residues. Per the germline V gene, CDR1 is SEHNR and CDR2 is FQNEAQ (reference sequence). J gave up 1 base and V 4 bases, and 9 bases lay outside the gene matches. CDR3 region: CASSSTGQPYNYGYTF. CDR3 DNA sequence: TGTGCCAGCAGCTCGACGGGACAGCCATATAACTATGGCTACACCTTC.

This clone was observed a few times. This chain's CDR3 is CASSQVGTGEQPQHF. The CDR3 DNA reads as TGCGCCAGCAGCCAAGTCGGGACAGGGGAACAGCCCCAGCATTTT. This chain links TRBV4-1 with TRBJ1-5, with TRBD1 identical over 10 bases. The V and J ends lost 1 base and 7 bases, in that order; junction bases with no gene match: 4. CDR1 is MGHRA and CDR2 is YSYEKL in the germline V gene. This CDR3 spans 15 amino acids.

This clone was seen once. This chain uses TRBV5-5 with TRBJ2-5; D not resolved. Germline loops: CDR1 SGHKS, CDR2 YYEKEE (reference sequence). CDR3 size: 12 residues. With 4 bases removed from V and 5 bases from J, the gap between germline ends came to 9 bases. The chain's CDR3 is CASSPNTETQYF. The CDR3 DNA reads TGTGCCAGCAGCCCGAACACGGAGACCCAGTACTTC.

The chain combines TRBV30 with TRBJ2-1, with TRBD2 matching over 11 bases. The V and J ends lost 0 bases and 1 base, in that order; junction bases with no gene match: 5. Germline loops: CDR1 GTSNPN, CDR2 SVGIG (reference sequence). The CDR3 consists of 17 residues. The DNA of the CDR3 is TGTGCCTGGAGTGTACTAGCGGGAGATAATTCCTACAATGAGCAGTTCTTC. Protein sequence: CAWSVLAGDNSYNEQFF.

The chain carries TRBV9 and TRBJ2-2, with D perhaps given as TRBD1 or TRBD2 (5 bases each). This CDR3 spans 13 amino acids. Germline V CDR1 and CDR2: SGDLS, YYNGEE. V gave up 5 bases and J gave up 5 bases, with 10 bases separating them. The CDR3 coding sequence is TGTGCCAGCAGGGGGGTAACTACCGGGGAGCTGTTTTTT. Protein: CASRGVTTGELFF. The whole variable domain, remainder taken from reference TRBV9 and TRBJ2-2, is DSGVTQTPKHLITATGQRVTLRCSPRSGDLSVYWYQQSLDQGLQFLIQYYNGEERAKGNILERFSAQQFPDLHSELNLSSLELGDSALYFCASRGVTTGELFFGEGSRLTVL.

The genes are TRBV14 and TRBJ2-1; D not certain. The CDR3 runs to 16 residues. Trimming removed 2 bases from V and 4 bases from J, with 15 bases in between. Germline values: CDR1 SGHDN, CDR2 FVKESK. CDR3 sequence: CASSQSSRLRYNEQFF. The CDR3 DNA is TGTGCCAGCAGCCAAAGCTCGAGACTGAGGTACAATGAGCAGTTCTTC.

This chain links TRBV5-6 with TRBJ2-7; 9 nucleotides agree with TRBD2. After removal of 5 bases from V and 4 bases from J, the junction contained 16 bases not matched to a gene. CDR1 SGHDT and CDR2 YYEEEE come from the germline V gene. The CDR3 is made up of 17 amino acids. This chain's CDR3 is CASSDSGRRPLIYEQYF. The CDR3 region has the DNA TGTGCCAGCAGTGATAGCGGGAGACGTCCCCTTATATACGAGCAGTACTTC.

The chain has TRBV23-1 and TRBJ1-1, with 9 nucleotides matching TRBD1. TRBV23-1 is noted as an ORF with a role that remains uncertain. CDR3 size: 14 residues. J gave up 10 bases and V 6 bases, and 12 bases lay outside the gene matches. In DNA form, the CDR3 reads TGCGCCAGCAGCCCCGGGACAGGGACGGGTAGAGCTTTCTTT. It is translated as CASSPGTGTGRAFF.